This T cell receptor beta chain was found in a study of human T cells and chemical hapten exposure. With respect to this clonotype: Antigen unknown.

General observations from the study: Significantly greater numbers of large CDR3 similarity clusters came from expanded TCRs than from controls.

As processed by the authors: Across samples, TCR counts had a median of roughly 98,000 and ranged from roughly 23,224 to 750,000. One entry per CDR3 protein, called by TCRdb with MiXCR from the RACE reads. The V and J calls shown here were made by TCRdb, not taken from the authors' results. The top ten hold approximately 10% of the sample, which has 97,000 or so distinct CDR3 sequences, less than 35% seen once. Time point: patch test 3, about 24 weeks after DPC sensitization. Treatment here: therapeutic diphenylcyclopropenone sensitization with weekly scalp DPC. CDR1 is MNHEY, CDR2 SMNVEV, per germline (reference sequence). The CDR3 contains 14 residues. The ends were cut back, 2 bases at V and 6 bases at J, with 11 bases in the middle.

Sequencing was performed on whole blood, taken in connection with sensitization to the hapten diphenylcyclopropenone (DPC). The TCR comes from a man in his forties or fifties with alopecia areata. Some clones in this sample may be carry-over from other donors' samples. The genes are TRBV27 and TRBJ1-5; D remains unclear. In DNA, the CDR3 is TGTGCCAGCAGTTTAATGGGGTCAGGTCAGCCCCAGCATTTT. It yields the protein CASSLMGSGQPQHF.